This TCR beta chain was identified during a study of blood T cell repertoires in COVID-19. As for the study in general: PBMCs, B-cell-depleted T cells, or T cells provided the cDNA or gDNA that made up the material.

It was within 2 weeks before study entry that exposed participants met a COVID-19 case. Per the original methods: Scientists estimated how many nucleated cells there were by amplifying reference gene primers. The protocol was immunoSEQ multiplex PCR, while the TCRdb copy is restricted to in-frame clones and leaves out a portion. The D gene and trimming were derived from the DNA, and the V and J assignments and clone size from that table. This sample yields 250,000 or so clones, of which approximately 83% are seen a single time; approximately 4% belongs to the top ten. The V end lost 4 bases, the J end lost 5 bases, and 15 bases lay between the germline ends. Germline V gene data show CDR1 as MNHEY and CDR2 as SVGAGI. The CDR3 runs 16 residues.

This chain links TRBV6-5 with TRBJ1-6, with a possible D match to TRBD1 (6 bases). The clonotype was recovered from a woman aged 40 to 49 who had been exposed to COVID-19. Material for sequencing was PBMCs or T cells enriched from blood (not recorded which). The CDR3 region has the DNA TGTGCCAGCAGTTTCGGGGGCGGGGGCCATAATTCACCCCTCCACTTT. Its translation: CASSFGGGGHNSPLHF.